A selection of T cell receptor beta chains follows, all from one sample in a study of blood T cell repertoires in COVID-19. Sequenced by immunoSEQ multiplex PCR; TCRdb stores in-frame clones only, minus some. The table has some 100,000 clones, approximately 86% seen once. The sample taken for sequencing was PBMCs or T cells enriched from blood (not recorded which). The receptors were gathered from a woman aged 50 to 60 who had recovered from COVID-19. The CDR3 runs from the conserved cysteine through the conserved F or W. Fields, in order: clone size, J gene, D gene, V gene, CDR3 protein, CDR3 DNA. D genes are given only for firm matches. Size tells how often a clone was seen (once, few, many) or the class of an expanded clone, and some rows leave it out.

-,TRBJ1-1,-,TRBV7-8,CASSRSTGKPEAFF,TGTGCCAGCAGCCGTTCAACAGGGAAACCTGAAGCTTTCTTT
-,TRBJ2-3,-,TRBV24-1,CAVNRDTQYF,TGTGCCGTCAACCGGGATACGCAGTATTTT
-,TRBJ1-1,-,TRBV19,CASSKGWDTEAFF,TGTGCCAGTAGTAAGGGGTGGGACACTGAAGCTTTCTTT
-,TRBJ2-1,TRBD2,TRBV27,CASSLSSGDTYNEQFF,TGTGCCAGCAGTTTGTCTAGCGGAGATACCTACAATGAGCAGTTCTTC
few,TRBJ1-3,-,TRBV3-1/TRBV3-2,CASSRTRGNTIYF,TGTGCCAGCAGCCGGACTCGGGGAAACACCATATATTTT
few,TRBJ1-1,TRBD1,TRBV10-1,CASSGGWTGDQAFF,TGCGCCAGCAGTGGCGGATGGACAGGTGATCAAGCTTTCTTT
-,TRBJ2-1,-,TRBV5-5,CASSLVLRGSILNEQFF,TGTGCCAGCAGCTTGGTGTTGCGGGGTTCGATCTTGAATGAGCAGTTCTTC
-,TRBJ1-6,-,TRBV28,CASSLTYPLHF,TGTGCCAGCAGTTTAACCTATCCCCTCCACTTT
once,TRBJ1-6,TRBD1,TRBV6-5,CASSSGGRRDSPLHF,TGTGCCAGCAGTTCAGGGGGCCGCAGAGATTCACCCCTCCACTTT
few,TRBJ1-6,-,TRBV6-1,CASSESGSGVSPLHF,TGTGCCAGCAGTGAAAGTGGTTCGGGGGTGTCACCCCTCCACTTT
-,TRBJ2-7,TRBD2,TRBV27,CASSSVLAGVYEQYF,TGTGCCAGCAGTTCAGTCCTAGCGGGAGTATACGAGCAGTACTTC
-,TRBJ1-2,-,TRBV2,CASRDERGWGYTF,TGTGCCAGCAGGGACGAGCGGGGCTGGGGCTACACCTTC
-,TRBJ1-1,-,TRBV19,CASSIGTLTEAFF,TGTGCCAGTAGTATTGGGACACTCACTGAAGCTTTCTTT
few,TRBJ2-7,TRBD1,TRBV2,CAAGQVYEQYF,TGTGCCGCGGGACAGGTCTACGAGCAGTACTTC
once,TRBJ1-1,-,TRBV9,CASSVGGKNTEAFF,TGTGCCAGCAGCGTGGGGGGGAAGAACACTGAAGCTTTCTTT
-,TRBJ1-6,TRBD1,TRBV18,CASSKGQENSPLHF,TGTGCCAGCTCAAAGGGACAGGAAAATTCACCCCTCCACTTT
-,TRBJ2-1,-,TRBV7-2,CASSLGSVSSYNEQFF,TGTGCCAGCAGCTTAGGTAGCGTCTCCTCCTACAATGAGCAGTTCTTC
-,TRBJ2-1,-,TRBV4-1,CASSQVGLASSYNEQFF,TGCGCCAGCAGCCAAGTCGGGCTAGCGAGCTCCTACAATGAGCAGTTCTTC
-,TRBJ1-2,TRBD1,TRBV27,CASRGQGKELDSGYTF,TGTGCCAGCCGGGGACAGGGAAAGGAACTCGATAGTGGCTACACCTTC
-,TRBJ2-1,-,TRBV3-1/TRBV3-2,CASSQKGNEQFF,TGTGCCAGCAGCCAAAAGGGGAATGAGCAGTTCTTC
-,TRBJ2-3,TRBD1,TRBV28,CASTWTGLGRSTDTQYF,TGTGCCAGCACTTGGACAGGGCTGGGACGAAGCACAGATACGCAGTATTTT
-,TRBJ2-5,-,TRBV5-6,CASSLGKGWNQYF,TGTGCCAGCAGCTTGGGTAAGGGGTGGAACCAGTACTTC
-,TRBJ2-1,TRBD2,TRBV3-1/TRBV3-2,CASSQDLGLAGNEQFF,TGTGCCAGCAGCCAAGATCTAGGACTAGCGGGCAATGAGCAGTTCTTC
-,TRBJ1-6,-,TRBV10-3,CAISAGSSYNSPLHF,TGTGCCATCAGTGCGGGGAGCTCCTATAATTCACCCCTCCACTTT
-,TRBJ2-1,TRBD2,TRBV4-1,CASSQAGGEGNEQFF,TGCGCCAGCAGCCAGGCGGGCGGGGAGGGGAATGAGCAGTTCTTC
-,TRBJ1-5,-,TRBV21-1,CASSPRNQPQHF,TGTGCCAGCAGCCCCAGGAATCAGCCCCAGCATTTT
-,TRBJ2-7,-,TRBV4-1,CASSQDQTYEQYF,TGCGCCAGCAGCCAAGATCAAACCTACGAGCAGTACTTC
once,TRBJ2-1,TRBD1,TRBV27,CASSQLGDSYNEQFF,TGTGCCAGCAGCCAACTCGGGGACAGCTACAATGAGCAGTTCTTC
-,TRBJ2-1,-,TRBV5-1,CASTLGTYNEQFF,TGCGCCAGCACCCTGGGGACATACAATGAGCAGTTCTTC
-,TRBJ1-4,-,TRBV28,CASSLQGFNEKLFF,TGTGCCAGCAGTTTACAGGGGTTTAATGAAAAACTGTTTTTT
-,TRBJ2-1,-,TRBV7-9,CASSLAGFEQFF,TGTGCCAGCAGCTTAGCCGGGTTTGAGCAGTTCTTC
-,TRBJ2-1,-,TRBV28,CASSLSYNEQFF,TGTGCCAGCAGCCTCAGCTACAATGAGCAGTTCTTC
once,TRBJ2-7,TRBD2,TRBV13,CASSKGGYEQYF,TGTGCCAGCAGCAAGGGAGGGTACGAGCAGTACTTC